These 18 T cell receptor beta chains came from one sample sequenced in a study of control samples from healthy donors and cancer patients. Generated by immunoSEQ multiplex PCR, the TCRdb table keeps only in-frame clones and is missing some. The table lists approximately 140,000 clones, about 90% of them singletons. The sequencing sample was made of blood. The receptors shown here come from a man between 18 and 29 years old in good health.

The chain links TRBV10-3 to TRBJ2-3; the D gene is possibly TRBD2 (6 bases). V was clipped by 4 bases and J by 0 bases, with 14 bases between them. Germline CDR1 reads ENHRY; CDR2 reads SYGVKD. The CDR3 extends over 16 amino acids. The CDR3: CAISGSGRGSTDTQYF. CDR3 bases: TGTGCCATCAGTGGTTCAGGGCGGGGAAGCACAGATACGCAGTATTTT.

The gene calls are TRBV10-3 and TRBJ1-6; tentatively, D is TRBD1 (5 bases). CDR3 length: 15 amino acids. V was clipped by 3 bases and J by 10 bases, with 16 bases between them. Germline values: CDR1 ENHRY, CDR2 SYGVKD. The DNA for the CDR3 is TGTGCCATCAGTGACGGGACCGCGAAAAGATCACCCCTCCACTTT. It translates to CAISDGTAKRSPLHF.

This clone was recorded once. The CDR3 bases are TGCGCCAGCAGCTCCCAGGACAGGGTCTACGAGCAGTACTTC. Protein: CASSSQDRVYEQYF. This chain links TRBV5-1 with TRBJ2-7; 8 bases map to TRBD1. Germline V gene lookup returns CDR1 SGHRS and CDR2 YFSETQ. After removal of 3 bases from V and 3 bases from J, the junction contained 5 bases not matched to a gene. The CDR3 contains 14 residues.

The rearrangement joins TRBV6-5 to TRBJ2-7; possibly TRBD1 for D (5 bases). Deletions cut 7 bases from V and 7 bases from J, with 20 bases between. The CDR3 length is 14 residues. Germline CDR1 is MNHEY and CDR2 is SVGAGI. The CDR3: CASTPSLAGKEQYF. The CDR3 DNA is TGTGCCAGCACCCCCTCCTTAGCAGGGAAAGAGCAGTACTTC.

Comments on this clone: The germline gene is not matched at one end of the junction; a read error may be the cause. The genes are TRBV14 and TRBJ2-7; D unresolved. From germline, CDR1 is SGHDN and CDR2 FVKESK. This CDR3 spans 13 amino acids. The CDR3 DNA follows: TGTGCCAGCAGCCAAGAAGAACATCTCTCCTCCTTCTTC. Residues: CASSQEEHLSSFF.

V and J are TRBV11-2 and TRBJ1-1; maybe TRBD1 (6 bases). The germline gives CDR1 SGHAT, CDR2 FQNNGV. Trimming took 2 bases from V and 1 from J, leaving 11 bases between them. This CDR3 is 15 amino acids long. CDR3 region: CASSLWGQGNTEAFF. CDR3 bases: TGTGCCAGCAGCTTATGGGGGCAGGGGAACACTGAAGCTTTCTTT.

The chain couples TRBV3-1 (or the pseudogene TRBV3-2) to TRBJ2-3, with 11 bases fitting TRBD2. Germline CDR1 is LGHDT and CDR2 is YNNKEL (reference sequence). V trimming: 4 bases; J trimming: 0 bases; junction bases outside the gene matches: 9. CDR3 size: 18 residues. The CDR3 region has the DNA TGTGCCAGCAGCCCTGGACGACTAGCGGGGACTAGCACAGATACGCAGTATTTT. Translated, it gives CASSPGRLAGTSTDTQYF.

This chain joins TRBV12-5 and TRBJ2-3; D gene uncertain. The CDR3 spans 13 residues. Deletions cut 0 bases from V and 3 bases from J, with 4 bases between. Germline CDR1 is LGHNT and CDR2 is FRNRAP. CDR3 sequence reads: CASGLVPTDTQYF. DNA for the CDR3: TGTGCTAGTGGTTTGGTACCGACAGATACGCAGTATTTT.

This chain links TRBV6-2 or TRBV6-3 with TRBJ2-7, with 16 bases identical to TRBD2. The CDR3 extends over 17 amino acids. The germline V gene has CDR1 MNHEY and CDR2 SVGEGT. Trimming at V came to 2 bases and at J to 3 bases, leaving 4 bases not matched to a gene. The CDR3 spells CASSYVGLAGGIYEQYF. The CDR3 nucleotides read TGTGCCAGCAGTTACGTGGGACTAGCGGGGGGGATCTACGAGCAGTACTTC.

The chain recombines TRBV7-9 with TRBJ2-2; TRBD1 or TRBD2 may be the D gene (5 bases each). The germline V gene has CDR1 SEHNR and CDR2 FQNEAQ (reference sequence). The CDR3 covers 18 residues. V lost 1 base and J lost 5, with 20 bases in between. The CDR3 DNA is TGTGCCAGCAGCTTAGAGGGGATTCGGGGCCTAAGAACCGGGGAGCTGTTTTTT. Protein sequence: CASSLEGIRGLRTGELFF.

V and J are TRBV2 and TRBJ1-1; tentative D call: TRBD1 (5 bases). CDR3 length: 13 residues. Trimming removed 6 bases at V and 1 base at J, with 9 bases between. Germline values: CDR1 SNHLY, CDR2 FYNNEI. The CDR3 DNA sequence: TGTGCCAGCAGCGTGCAGGGGAACACTGAAGCTTTCTTT. Protein product: CASSVQGNTEAFF.

The chain recombines TRBV11-1 with TRBJ2-3; no reliable D call. V was clipped by 5 bases and J by 5 bases, with 14 bases between them. This CDR3 comprises 14 residues. Germline V gene sequence: CDR1 SGHAT, CDR2 FQDESV (reference sequence). The chain's CDR3 is CASSPGLVVDTQYF. For the CDR3, the DNA is TGTGCCAGCAGCCCGGGCCTGGTGGTAGATACGCAGTATTTT.

This rearrangement joins TRBV30 to TRBJ1-5; D is possibly TRBD1 (6 bases). Germline V lookup: CDR1 GTSNPN, CDR2 SVGIG (reference sequence). V lost 0 bases and J lost 2, with 11 bases in between. The CDR3 loop spans 15 amino acids. The CDR3 nucleotides read TGTGCCTGGAGTGTAGGGTCAGGGGGCAATCAGCCCCAGCATTTT. Protein sequence: CAWSVGSGGNQPQHF.

This clone came up a few times. V gene TRBV28 combines with J gene TRBJ2-7; TRBD2 agrees at 8 bases. Germline CDR1 is MDHEN and CDR2 is SYDVKM. Trimming cost V 2 bases and J 6 bases; bases outside gene matches: 3. The CDR3 consists of 13 residues. CDR3 in amino acids: CASSLRGGGEQYF. CDR3 bases: TGTGCCAGCAGTTTACGGGGGGGCGGCGAGCAGTACTTC.

This rearrangement joins TRBV7-8 to TRBJ1-2, with a tentative D call TRBD1 (6 bases). Germline CDR1 SGHVS, CDR2 FQNEAQ. Trimming removed 5 bases at V and 7 bases at J, with 11 bases between. The CDR3 runs 12 residues. CDR3 nucleotide sequence: TGTGCCAGCAGCGCACAGGGACTTGGCTACACCTTC. This gives the protein CASSAQGLGYTF.

There are a few counts of this clone. The chain employs TRBV19 and TRBJ1-3; D is possibly TRBD1 (5 bases). This CDR3 spans 17 amino acids. CDR1 LNHDA and CDR2 SQIVND come from the germline V gene (reference sequence). Trimming took off 5 bases at V and 0 bases at J, with 17 bases between the two ends. The CDR3 DNA reads TGTGCCAGTAGTCCTTTGGGGCGGGCGAGCTCTGGAAACACCATATATTTT. Protein: CASSPLGRASSGNTIYF.

V gene TRBV29-1 combines with J gene TRBJ2-1; no definite D call. Trimming removed 4 bases at V and 0 bases at J, with 7 bases between. The germline CDR1 and CDR2 sequences are SQVTM and ANQGSEA. This CDR3 contains 13 residues. The DNA of the CDR3 is TGCAGCGTTGCTCTGGGCTCCTACAATGAGCAGTTCTTC. Its protein product is CSVALGSYNEQFF.

CDR3 protein: CASSPSGGELTDTQYF. The CDR3 DNA sequence: TGTGCCAGCAGTCCTAGCGGGGGGGAACTCACAGATACGCAGTATTTT. The chain links TRBV27 to TRBJ2-3; 12 bases map to TRBD2. The germline CDR1 and CDR2 sequences are MNHEY and SMNVEV (reference sequence). There are 16 residues in the CDR3. V dropped 5 bases and J dropped 2; count of bases not matched to a gene: 5.